The entry below describes one T cell receptor beta chain. The data stem from a study of blood T cell repertoires in COVID-19. Study context: COVID-19 samples from acute and convalescent phases originated in the United States, Italy and Spain. PBMCs, B-cell-depleted T cells, or T cells were the source of the cDNA or gDNA that made up the material.

The germline CDR1 and CDR2 sequences are LGHDT and YNNKEL (reference sequence). The CDR3 length is 13 residues. V was trimmed by 0 bases and J by 9 bases, leaving 9 bases between them. TCRdb keeps only in-frame clones here, not all; method: immunoSEQ multiplex PCR. The data show around 210,000 clones, 80% to 90% seen once. The receptor's source is a man aged 18 to 30 with active or convalescent COVID-19. The chain employs TRBV3-1 (or the pseudogene TRBV3-2) and TRBJ1-5; D is unresolved. Source material: peripheral blood. The CDR3 sequence is CASSQDRLAPQHF. CDR3 DNA: TGTGCCAGCAGCCAAGACAGGCTCGCGCCCCAGCATTTT.